This T cell receptor (beta chain) is from a study of T cells in Graves' hyperthyroidism and ophthalmopathy. This clonotype was seen many times. Amplified TCR beta CDR3 regions came from RNA transcripts. HTBI primers were employed in a first-round RT-PCR of the TCR CDR3. TCRdb passed the multiplex PCR reads through MiXCR, listing each CDR3 protein once. The data contain roughly 290,000 distinct CDR3 sequences, about an eighth of them singletons. The V and J ends lost 4 bases and 3 bases respectively, with 4 bases between them. The CDR3 runs to 11 residues. The sample taken for sequencing was blood. The clonotype comes from a woman in her 30s with Graves' hyperthyroidism that later progressed to Graves' ophthalmopathy. The V and J genes are TRBV12-3 or TRBV12-4 and TRBJ2-7, with no clear D. This CDR3 reads CASSSDYEQYF. In nucleotides, the CDR3 is TGTGCCAGCAGTTCCGACTACGAGCAGTACTTC.